This T cell receptor (beta chain) was recovered during a study of T cell responses to AZD1222 COVID-19 vaccine. Study-level results: At baseline, just 5 or 6 AZD1222 recipients tested seropositive.

Trimming cost V 0 bases and J 3 bases; bases outside gene matches: 2. The V gene's germline CDR1 is SQVTM and CDR2 ANQGSEA. The CDR3 has 13 amino acids. Method: immunoSEQ multiplex PCR; TCRdb's copy keeps in-frame clones and lacks some. The profile shows 140,000 to 150,000 clones, roughly 92% of them singletons. Comments on this clone: Antigen: not known.

V is TRBV29-1 and J is TRBJ2-7; 7 bases are a match to TRBD1. Sample: peripheral blood, taken on day 0 of AZD1222 vaccination. The receptor's source is an adult in good health. The CDR3 loop reads CSVEETGFYEQYF. The CDR3 DNA follows: TGCAGCGTTGAAGAGACAGGGTTCTACGAGCAGTACTTC.